One and the same sample provided the 25 T cell receptor beta chains below, sequenced in a study of T cell repertoires in cytomegalovirus infection. These receptors lack a known antigen. TCRdb used MiXCR to reprocess the reads, holding one entry per CDR3 protein. The sample shows around 120,000 distinct CDR3 sequences, more than 20% of them seen only once. Sequencing was performed on PBMCs, sequenced either directly or after in vitro stimulation (not recorded which). The receptors originated from a human donor in good health (CMV status not recorded). Some clones in this sample may be carry-over from other donors' samples.

The V call is TRBV29-1, the J call TRBJ1-2; D unresolved. Per germline, CDR1 SQVTM and CDR2 ANQGSEA. The CDR3 is 13 amino acids. Trimming left V 1 base short and J 8 bases short, with 14 bases between. CDR3 loop: CSVEVARPGGYTF. In nucleotides, the CDR3 is TGCAGCGTTGAAGTGGCCAGGCCAGGAGGCTACACCTTC.

V and J are TRBV12-5 and TRBJ2-3; 8 bases map to TRBD1. Germline CDR1 is LGHNT and CDR2 is FRNRAP. Germline trimming cut 0 bases from V and 6 bases from J; bases unmatched to any gene: 17. This CDR3 is 19 amino acids long. The CDR3 sequence is CASGLVVSLTGQAKDTQYF. The CDR3 DNA reads as TGTGCTAGTGGTTTGGTCGTCTCCCTAACGGGACAGGCCAAGGATACGCAGTATTTT.

The gene calls are TRBV9 and TRBJ2-2; D gene unclear. Germline-derived CDR1 and CDR2 are SGDLS and YYNGEE. This CDR3 region has 13 residues. Trimming pared 6 bases from V and 3 bases from J, leaving 9 bases between. The CDR3 reads CASNFQDTGELFF. In DNA, the CDR3 is TGTGCCAGCAACTTCCAGGACACCGGGGAGCTGTTTTTT.

This clonotype was counted only a few times. V is TRBV19 and J is TRBJ1-2, with TRBD1 identical over 7 bases. The germline V gene has CDR1 LNHDA and CDR2 SQIVND (reference sequence). There are 14 residues in the CDR3. Unmatched junction bases numbered 3, after V lost 1 base and J lost 4 bases. This CDR3 is CASSIAGTAYGYTF. The DNA for the CDR3 is TGTGCCAGTAGTATAGCCGGGACAGCCTATGGCTACACCTTC.

There are a few counts of this clonotype. The chain recombines TRBV19 with TRBJ1-1; no firm D call. The length of the CDR3 is 13 residues. Germline V CDR1 and CDR2: LNHDA, SQIVND (reference sequence). V was pared by 4 bases and J by 2 bases, with 8 bases between. DNA for the CDR3: TGTGCCAGTAGTACCTTCGGTAACACTGAAGCTTTCTTT. Translation: CASSTFGNTEAFF.

The J gene is TRBJ1-1, the V gene TRBV6-1, with 8 bases identical to TRBD1. V trimming: 5 bases; J trimming: 6 bases; junction bases outside the gene matches: 5. Germline assignment: CDR1 MNHNS and CDR2 SASEGT. The CDR3 sequence is 13 residues long. CDR3 nucleotide sequence: TGTGCCAGCAGTTCCCCGGGACAGGCTGAAGCTTTCTTT. Translation gives CASSSPGQAEAFF.

This clonotype was seen a few times. CDR3 nucleotide sequence: TGTGCCAGCAGCTCCATAGGGTCGGGAGAGACCCAGTACTTC. Amino acid sequence: CASSSIGSGETQYF. This chain joins TRBV7-2 and TRBJ2-5; D unresolved. The germline V and J ends were trimmed by 4 bases and 4 bases, with 13 bases remaining between them. The V gene's germline CDR1 is SGHTA and CDR2 FQGNSA. The CDR3 consists of 14 residues.

The table lists this clonotype with many counts. V is TRBV7-2 and J is TRBJ2-5; 7 nucleotides line up with TRBD1. CDR1 and CDR2 (germline): SGHTA, FQGNSA. The CDR3 covers 14 residues. V shed 5 bases and J 5 bases; nucleotides not matched to a gene: 8. The chain's CDR3 is CASSTGQPSETQYF. In DNA form, the CDR3 reads TGTGCCAGCAGCACGGGACAGCCCAGCGAGACCCAGTACTTC.

This clonotype showed up many times. The chain joins TRBV6-2 or TRBV6-3 to TRBJ1-1; D is undetermined. The CDR3 is 13 amino acids. Trimming shortened V by 8 bases and J by 4 bases, and 14 bases separated the two germline ends. Germline V gene data show CDR1 as MNHEY and CDR2 as SVGEGT. The CDR3 region is CASSGQTGTEAFF. The CDR3 region has the DNA TGTGCCAGCTCAGGTCAGACGGGCACTGAAGCTTTCTTT.

This clonotype was recorded a few times. This sequence joins TRBV28 and TRBJ1-2; D is uncertain. The CDR3 is made up of 13 amino acids. Germline V CDR1 and CDR2: MDHEN, SYDVKM. V dropped 3 bases and J dropped 7 bases, with 12 bases sitting between them. CDR3 bases: TGTGCCAGCAGTTTCCTTGGTCCGAGTGGCTACACCTTC. Protein sequence: CASSFLGPSGYTF.

In this sample, this clonotype turned up a few times. The gene calls are TRBV18 and TRBJ2-3; the match to TRBD2 covers 12 bases. The CDR3 runs to 15 residues. Germline loops: CDR1 KGHSH, CDR2 LQKENI. V was pared by 3 bases and J by 4 bases, with 2 bases of the junction left unmatched. The CDR3 DNA is TGTGCCAGCTCACCCCGACTAGCGGGAGCAGATACGCAGTATTTT. This encodes CASSPRLAGADTQYF.

The rearrangement links TRBV28 to TRBJ1-1, with TRBD1 as a possible D gene (5 bases). Germline CDR1 reads MDHEN; CDR2 reads SYDVKM. The CDR3 is 17 residues long. V gave up 6 bases and J gave up 1 base, with 21 bases separating them. CDR3 nucleotide sequence: TGTGCCAGCAGCTTGATCATTCCGGGACGGAGGAACACTGAAGCTTTCTTT. The encoded protein is CASSLIIPGRRNTEAFF. The full variable domain, with the rest looked up from reference TRBV28 and TRBJ1-1, is DVKVTQSSRYLVKRTGEKVFLECVQDMDHENMFWYRQDPGLGLRLIYFSYDVKMKEKGDIPEGYSVSREKKERFSLILESASTNQTSMYLCASSLIIPGRRNTEAFFGQGTRLTVV.

The genes are TRBV4-1 and TRBJ2-2; TRBD2 matches 8 bases. V was clipped by 0 bases and J by 7 bases; unmatched bases: 10. The CDR3 totals 17 residues. The germline V gene has CDR1 MGHRA and CDR2 YSYEKL. CDR3 region: CASSQEGASGLCGELFF. The CDR3 DNA sequence: TGCGCCAGCAGCCAAGAGGGGGCTAGCGGGTTGTGCGGGGAGCTGTTTTTT.

This clonotype was seen more than once but under ten times. This chain uses TRBV28 with TRBJ2-1; D may be TRBD2 (6 bases). CDR3 length equals 14 residues. V lost 3 bases, J lost 5 bases, and 11 bases lay in between. From germline, CDR1 is MDHEN and CDR2 SYDVKM. In DNA form, the CDR3 reads TGTGCCAGCAGTTTGGCCGGGACTCACAATGAGCAGTTCTTC. It is translated as CASSLAGTHNEQFF. The full variable domain, in which reference TRBV28 and TRBJ2-1 provide the parts outside the CDR3, is DVKVTQSSRYLVKRTGEKVFLECVQDMDHENMFWYRQDPGLGLRLIYFSYDVKMKEKGDIPEGYSVSREKKERFSLILESASTNQTSMYLCASSLAGTHNEQFFGPGTRLTVL.

The genes are TRBV12-3 or TRBV12-4 and TRBJ1-6; 7 bases match TRBD1. CDR3 length equals 13 residues. J gave up 8 bases and V 5 bases, and 3 bases lay outside the gene matches. Here the CDR3 reads CASSPDRDSPLHF. The CDR3 DNA follows: TGTGCCAGCAGTCCCGACAGGGATTCACCCCTCCACTTT.

This clonotype was counted a few times. V usage is TRBV7-8 and J usage is TRBJ2-3; unclear D gene. Germline assignment: CDR1 SGHVS and CDR2 FQNEAQ. With 9 bases removed from V and 14 bases from J, the gap between germline ends came to 9 bases. The CDR3 extends over 8 amino acids. Here the CDR3 reads CASPLGYF. The CDR3 bases are TGTGCCAGTCCCCTCGGGTATTTT.

This clonotype was seen a few times. V usage is TRBV7-6 and J usage is TRBJ2-5, with a tentative D call TRBD2 (6 bases). This CDR3 is 15 amino acids long. Trimming took 1 base from V and 6 from J, leaving 15 bases between them. Germline-derived CDR1 and CDR2 are SGHVS and FNYEAQ. The CDR3 sequence is CASSLDDSGAKTQYF. In DNA, the CDR3 is TGTGCCAGCAGCTTAGACGATAGCGGAGCCAAGACCCAGTACTTC.

The chain links TRBV28 to TRBJ1-4; D is unclear. The CDR3 is 13 amino acids. The V and J ends lost 5 bases and 10 bases respectively, with 14 bases between them. Germline values: CDR1 MDHEN, CDR2 SYDVKM. CDR3 DNA: TGTGCCAGCAGTACTTACCTTGGAGCAAAACTGTTTTTT. The encoded protein is CASSTYLGAKLFF.

The gene calls are TRBV6-2 or TRBV6-3 and TRBJ1-5, with D uncertain. CDR1 and CDR2 from the germline V gene are MNHEY and SVGEGT. The V gene lost 0 bases and the J gene lost 7 bases, with 7 bases spanning the gap. The CDR3 loop spans 13 amino acids. CDR3 coding DNA: TGTGCCAGCAGTTACTCGTCCTGGCAGCCCCAGCATTTT. Amino acids: CASSYSSWQPQHF.

J is TRBJ1-2 and V is TRBV14; tentative D call: TRBD1 (5 bases). CDR1 SGHDN and CDR2 FVKESK come from the germline V gene. This CDR3 spans 15 amino acids. The V and J ends lost 4 bases and 4 bases respectively, with 16 bases between them. The CDR3 sequence: CASSPGPGTFYGYTF. CDR3 in DNA: TGTGCCAGCAGCCCCGGTCCAGGGACCTTCTATGGCTACACCTTC. The full variable domain, completed using reference TRBV14 and TRBJ1-2, is EAGVTQFPSHSVIEKGQTVTLRCDPISGHDNLYWYRRVMGKEIKFLLHFVKESKQDESGMPNNRFLAERTGGTYSTLKVQPAELEDSGVYFCASSPGPGTFYGYTFGSGTRLTVV.

The J gene is TRBJ2-1, the V gene TRBV7-6, with TRBD1 as a possible D gene (5 bases). Germline CDR1 is SGHVS and CDR2 is FNYEAQ. This CDR3 has 14 amino acids. The V gene lost 3 bases and the J gene lost 2 bases, with 8 bases spanning the gap. In nucleotides, the CDR3 is TGTGCCAGCAGCTTCCAGGGTCCCTACAATGAGCAGTTCTTC. Protein product: CASSFQGPYNEQFF.

This chain uses TRBV7-3 with TRBJ2-2, with 7 bases lining up with TRBD1. CDR3 length: 14 amino acids. Germline V lookup: CDR1 SGHTA, CDR2 FQGTGA. The V and J ends lost 2 bases and 6 bases, in that order; junction bases with no gene match: 3. The CDR3 is CASSLEGGPGELFF. The CDR3, as DNA: TGTGCCAGCAGCTTAGAAGGGGGCCCCGGGGAGCTGTTTTTT.

A few counts support this clonotype. The V gene is TRBV9, the J gene TRBJ2-5, with D hard to call. The germline CDR1 and CDR2 sequences are SGDLS and YYNGEE. Trimming stripped 0 bases from V and 0 bases from J, with 6 bases between. The CDR3 totals 14 residues. The CDR3 nucleotides read TGTGCCAGCAGCGTAGGGACCAACCAAGAGACCCAGTACTTC. Protein sequence: CASSVGTNQETQYF.

This clonotype was counted a few times. This chain joins TRBV6-2 or TRBV6-3 and TRBJ2-7; D ambiguous. Germline CDR1 is MNHEY and CDR2 is SVGEGT. There are 13 residues in the CDR3. V was shortened by 3 bases and J by 5 bases, with 11 bases between the two germline ends. The DNA of the CDR3 is TGTGCCAGCAGTTATGAGGCAGCGCACGAGCAGTACGTC. As protein: CASSYEAAHEQYV.

This clonotype was seen a few times. V is TRBV2 and J is TRBJ1-2, with D possibly matching TRBD1 (5 bases). V dropped 8 bases and J dropped 8 bases, with 12 bases sitting between them. CDR1 is SNHLY and CDR2 is FYNNEI in the germline V gene. The CDR3 length is 11 residues. CDR3 protein: CASPGGRGYTF. In DNA form, the CDR3 reads TGTGCCAGCCCCGGGGGGAGAGGCTACACCTTC.